The T cell receptor (beta chain) under discussion was sequenced for a study of identical twins. This clonotype has only a few counts. No donor was unhealthy or non-Caucasian. V dropped 4 bases and J dropped 6 bases, with 13 bases sitting between them. Per germline, CDR1 SGDLS and CDR2 YYNGEE. This CDR3 contains 13 residues. TCRdb called the 5' RACE reads again in MiXCR, with one record for every CDR3 protein. The sample comprises about 470,000 distinct CDR3 sequences, 24% of which are singletons, and just under 3% rests with the top ten. The sample was also linked to a second study, of T cells expressing NK-cell markers. That work states: Sorted CD3+CD56-NKG2C+, CD3+CD56+NKG2C+ and CD3+CD56+NKG2C- T cells supplied the TCR beta repertoires. Sequenced donors, eight in total, included seven who were HCMV-seropositive and one who was seronegative. As a fraction of CD8+ T cells, dominant NKG2C+ clonotypes reached about 1.0-7.0% in six or seven donors.

The material sequenced was CD4+ T cells sorted from blood. The chain carries TRBV9 and TRBJ1-2, with D hard to call. The origin of this receptor is a woman under 30 in good health. The CDR3 reads CASSPYGGNGYTF. CDR3 nucleotide sequence: TGTGCCAGCAGCCCGTATGGAGGCAATGGCTACACCTTC.